Below, 20 T cell receptor beta chains from the same sample are listed, as sequenced in a study of blood T cell repertoires in COVID-19. The repertoire was sequenced with immunoSEQ multiplex PCR; TCRdb's copy has only in-frame clones and lacks some. The data show approximately 220,000 clones, around 86% seen once. The sample comprised peripheral blood. The receptors come from a man in his 60s with acute or convalescent COVID-19.

The V call is TRBV18, the J call TRBJ2-4; 7 positions agree with TRBD1. The germline gives CDR1 KGHSH, CDR2 LQKENI. V trimming: 3 bases; J trimming: 0 bases; junction bases outside the gene matches: 5. The CDR3 has 16 residues. As DNA, the CDR3 is TGTGCCAGCTCACCGTCCGGGACAGTAGCCAAAAACATTCAGTACTTC. Translation: CASSPSGTVAKNIQYF.

This chain uses TRBV18 with TRBJ1-4; TRBD1 agrees at 9 bases. The CDR3 spans 14 residues. Germline-derived CDR1 and CDR2 are KGHSH and LQKENI. With 0 bases clipped from V and 10 bases from J, the junction kept 3 bases outside the gene matches. This chain's CDR3 is CASSPPGQGRKLFF. DNA of the CDR3: TGTGCCAGCTCACCACCGGGACAGGGACGAAAACTGTTTTTT.

The chain joins TRBV7-8 to TRBJ2-7; 8 bases map to TRBD2. J gave up 2 bases and V 1 base, and 10 bases lay outside the gene matches. CDR1 is SGHVS, CDR2 FQNEAQ, per germline. The CDR3 totals 17 residues. Here the CDR3 reads CASSLVAGGGLPYEQYF. The CDR3 DNA reads TGTGCCAGCAGCTTAGTAGCGGGCGGGGGGCTTCCCTACGAGCAGTACTTC.

V and J are TRBV12-3 or TRBV12-4 and TRBJ1-1; D not resolved. Trimming left V 5 bases short and J 6 bases short, with 13 bases between. CDR3 length: 13 residues. The CDR3 DNA reads as TGTGCCAGCAGTCTTAGGCCGGGTCCTGAAGCTTTCTTT. It specifies CASSLRPGPEAFF.

This chain uses TRBV2 with TRBJ2-7; D perhaps matches TRBD1 (6 bases). In germline, CDR1 is SNHLY, CDR2 FYNNEI. V lost 7 bases to trimming and J lost 5 bases, with 21 bases between them. This CDR3 contains 15 residues. The chain's CDR3 is CASKRSGQGSDEQYF. CDR3 nucleotides: TGTGCCAGCAAGAGATCGGGCCAGGGGTCCGACGAGCAGTACTTC.

The chain links TRBV11-2 to TRBJ2-7; tentatively, D is TRBD2 (6 bases). The V and J ends lost 1 base and 3 bases respectively, with 7 bases between them. Germline CDR1 is SGHAT and CDR2 is FQNNGV. This CDR3 comprises 13 residues. This CDR3 is CASSLGLVYEQYF. CDR3 nucleotides: TGTGCCAGCAGCTTAGGACTAGTCTACGAGCAGTACTTC.

This chain links TRBV12-3 or TRBV12-4 with TRBJ2-2; D not resolved. Trimming took 2 bases from V and 8 from J, leaving 6 bases between them. The CDR3 is 12 amino acids. CDR3 bases: TGTGCCAGCAGTTTACGAGGAGGGGAGCTGTTTTTT. Translating it yields CASSLRGGELFF.

This sequence joins TRBV6-1 and TRBJ1-1, with 8 bases aligning to TRBD1. The CDR3 is made up of 18 amino acids. V was clipped by 3 bases and J by 5 bases; unmatched bases: 17. Per the germline V gene, CDR1 is MNHNS and CDR2 is SASEGT. The CDR3 DNA sequence: TGTGCCAGCAGTGAGGATAGACAGGGGCCAGCCGGGGGGACTGAAGCTTTCTTT. Protein sequence: CASSEDRQGPAGGTEAFF.

The genes are TRBV7-2 and TRBJ1-5; 10 bases map to TRBD1. Germline V gene lookup returns CDR1 SGHTA and CDR2 FQGNSA. Germline trimming cut 5 bases from V and 4 bases from J; bases unmatched to any gene: 5. The CDR3 runs 15 residues. Here the CDR3 reads CASSPGTGANQPQHF. In DNA, the CDR3 is TGTGCCAGCAGCCCCGGGACAGGGGCAAATCAGCCCCAGCATTTT.

The chain combines TRBV19 with TRBJ2-5; 9 bases match TRBD1. V lost 5 bases to trimming and J lost 0 bases; unmatched junction nucleotides: 19. From germline, CDR1 is LNHDA and CDR2 SQIVND (reference sequence). This CDR3 region has 20 residues. The CDR3 DNA follows: TGTGCCAGTAGTCCACCCCCGGGACAGGGCACCCCATTAAACCAAGAGACCCAGTACTTC. Its protein product is CASSPPPGQGTPLNQETQYF. The whole variable domain, remainder taken from reference TRBV19 and TRBJ2-5, is DGGITQSPKYLFRKEGQNVTLSCEQNLNHDAMYWYRQDPGQGLRLIYYSQIVNDFQKGDIAEGYSVSREKKESFPLTVTSAQKNPTAFYLCASSPPPGQGTPLNQETQYFGPGTRLLVL.

This clone was detected only once. J is TRBJ1-2 and V is TRBV29-1, with D hard to call. The V end was cut by 0 bases, the J end by 5 bases, with 19 bases between. Germline CDR1 reads SQVTM; CDR2 reads ANQGSEA. The CDR3 is 16 amino acids. CDR3 bases: TGCAGCGTTGAAGATTCGAGGAGGGTTAGAGGTTATGGCTACACCTTC. This codes for CSVEDSRRVRGYGYTF.

The chain employs TRBV29-1 and TRBJ1-2; TRBD1 might be the D (6 bases). Germline CDR1 is SQVTM and CDR2 is ANQGSEA. The CDR3 runs 11 residues. The CDR3 protein is CGGGLVYGYTF. In DNA, the CDR3 is TGCGGCGGGGGCCTTGTCTATGGCTACACCTTC.

This sequence joins TRBV19 and TRBJ1-3; no clear D. V was cut by 7 bases and J by 0 bases, with 13 bases left in between. Germline CDR1 LNHDA, CDR2 SQIVND (reference sequence). The CDR3 contains 15 residues. The CDR3 DNA sequence: TGTGCCAGTACTCCTTTAAGGAGCTCTGGAAACACCATATATTTT. Protein product: CASTPLRSSGNTIYF. The variable domain in full, completed from reference TRBV19 and TRBJ1-3, reads DGGITQSPKYLFRKEGQNVTLSCEQNLNHDAMYWYRQDPGQGLRLIYYSQIVNDFQKGDIAEGYSVSREKKESFPLTVTSAQKNPTAFYLCASTPLRSSGNTIYFGEGSWLTVV.

The CDR3, as DNA: TGCGCCAGCAGCCAAGAGGGGGCTGGGGTGAACACTGAAGCTTTCTTT. Protein product: CASSQEGAGVNTEAFF. The rearrangement joins TRBV4-1 to TRBJ1-1; a possible D gene is TRBD1 (6 bases). The CDR3 loop spans 16 amino acids. Deletions cut 0 bases from V and 0 bases from J, with 11 bases between. Germline-derived CDR1 and CDR2 are MGHRA and YSYEKL.

Of note for this clone: The junction shows a germline mismatch at one end, possibly a read error. This sequence joins TRBV29-1 and TRBJ1-1; weak D call: TRBD1 (6 bases). This CDR3 has 17 amino acids. The germline CDR1 and CDR2 sequences are SQVTM and ANQGSEA. CDR3 DNA sequence: TGCAGCGTCGAAGGGACGGAGGACAGCGGACCAGGCACTGAAGCTTTCTTT. Protein: CSVEGTEDSGPGTEAFF.

The gene calls are TRBV6-4 and TRBJ2-1; 7 bases line up with TRBD2. Germline trimming cut 4 bases from V and 5 bases from J; bases unmatched to any gene: 8. Per germline, CDR1 MRHNA and CDR2 SNTAGT. The CDR3 has 15 amino acids. In nucleotides, the CDR3 is TGTGCCAGCAGTGCCCGCCTAGCGGTAAACAATGAGCAGTTCTTC. Protein sequence: CASSARLAVNNEQFF.

The rearrangement joins TRBV19 to TRBJ2-1, with D maybe TRBD2 (6 bases). CDR3 length equals 13 residues. The V gene lost 2 bases and the J gene lost 9 bases, with 11 bases spanning the gap. Per the germline V gene, CDR1 is LNHDA and CDR2 is SQIVND (reference sequence). The CDR3 is CASSIWRVGEQFF. The CDR3 DNA reads TGTGCCAGTAGTATATGGAGGGTAGGTGAGCAGTTCTTC.

This chain's CDR3 is CASTRGGAYEQYF. The CDR3 region has the DNA TGTGCCAGCACTCGGGGGGGAGCTTACGAGCAGTACTTC. The chain uses TRBV6-5 and TRBJ2-7; the match to TRBD2 covers 8 bases. There are 13 residues in the CDR3. Trimming removed 7 bases from V and 4 bases from J; junction bases left unmatched: 6. Germline V gene data show CDR1 as MNHEY and CDR2 as SVGAGI.

This chain connects TRBV2 to TRBJ1-5, with 9 bases lining up with TRBD1. Losses at the gene ends were 7 bases for V and 6 bases for J; bases not matched to a gene: 7. This CDR3 is 14 amino acids long. CDR1 is SNHLY and CDR2 is FYNNEI in the germline V gene. The CDR3 is CASTGDRVSQPQHF. As DNA, the CDR3 is TGTGCCAGCACCGGGGACAGGGTTAGTCAGCCCCAGCATTTT.

The chain recombines TRBV27 with TRBJ2-1; the match to TRBD2 covers 12 bases. CDR1 and CDR2 (germline): MNHEY, SMNVEV (reference sequence). This CDR3 is 18 amino acids long. Trimming at V came to 6 bases and at J to 0 bases, leaving 9 bases not matched to a gene. The CDR3 loop is CASSQTSGGPPSYNEQFF. In nucleotides, the CDR3 is TGTGCCAGCAGCCAGACTAGCGGGGGCCCGCCCTCCTACAATGAGCAGTTCTTC.